This T cell receptor (beta chain) was sequenced during a study of blood T cells in healthy people across ages (dated by TCRdb to between 2014 and 2016). Study-level background: Template switching captured roughly one uniquely barcoded TCR beta cDNA molecule per two T cells in model experiments. To track age-related changes in TCR beta repertoire diversity, the study relied on deep sequencing normalized with unique cDNA molecular identifiers. Four age groups were formed from the donors: young (average about 17 years), middle-aged (more than 35), aged (around 62) and long-lived (around 82). To avoid experimental bias, donors of different ages were distributed randomly across sequencing lanes. Using the same blood draw, the study looked at two additional independent replicas of 1 million unique cDNA reads for two donors, one aged 18 to 29 and the other aged 80 or older.

The donors were a few dozen Caucasian individuals from Russia, aged roughly 6 to 100 years, who were systemically healthy. About 9.1 milliliters of peripheral blood were collected from each donor into EDTA-treated Vacutainer tubes. Ficoll-Paque density-gradient centrifugation was used to isolate PBMCs, with at least 7 million obtained per sample. Total RNA was extracted from PBMCs with Trizol reagent, with at least 6 micrograms obtained per sample. Naive CD45RAhigh/CD27high T cell percentages were measured by flow cytometry on a PBMC aliquot from every donor. Inclusive of the bounding cysteine and phenylalanine, the CDR3 is 16 residues long. The only DNA kept is the CDR3, 48 bases in frame from the first base. Via the germline V gene, CDR1 is SGHVS and CDR2 FQNEAQ. V has 5 bases trimmed and J has 10 bases trimmed; junction bases matching no gene number 17. Libraries came from 5' RACE. The instrument given in TCRdb is Illumina HiSeq 2500. A second about 7 to 11 cycle PCR used a sample-barcoded 5' primer and a J-beta primer mix. Each TCR beta cDNA molecule received a unique molecular identifier from a template-switch 5' adaptor carrying 12 random nucleotides. At least 3 million CDR3-containing paired-end reads were obtained from each sample. First-strand cDNA was synthesized from all RNA with the Mint cDNA synthesis kit, primed by a TRBC-specific oligonucleotide. Following uracil-DNA glycosylase treatment, all cDNA underwent a first 18-cycle PCR with the universal primers M1SS and BC2_uni_R. Per the source publication's procedure: For normalization, 1 million high-quality reads were randomly selected from each sample, with every read carrying a distinct molecular identifier. Reads sharing molecular identifiers were discarded rather than binned into consensus sequences. CDR3 identification, clonotype clustering and error correction used MiTCR with a Q25 quality threshold and the strictest error-elimination algorithm. Lower-bound total TCR beta diversity was estimated with a nonparametric unseen species model using Euler transformation. Through fastp at Q25 and MiXCR, TCRdb rebuilt clones from the public reads, retaining in-frame beta chains. All rows with the same CDR3 protein become a single entry with the most common DNA and genes. The V and J calls here are based on TCRdb, not the publication. Counted in this sample were about 810,000 distinct CDR3 sequences; approximately 35% of them appeared once. The biggest ten clones account for around 13% of the sample.

Results and caveats for the whole study, not just this receptor: Compared with the aged group, more naive CD4+ T cells, fewer expanded clones and increased TCR diversity were shown by the long-lived group, suggesting age selection. Observed TCR beta diversity correlated strongly with the percentage of naive T cells measured by flow cytometry. As age increased, observed TCR beta diversity per million T cells dropped in a roughly linear way, and a significant reduction was already evident by age 40. The CMV infection status of donors was not known, potentially confounding age-related changes in expanded clonotypes. Estimates of total diversity from one million sequenced T cells were regarded as lower bounds and underestimates. Because profiling used bulk unsorted PBMCs, naive and antigen-experienced compartments could not be compared conclusively.

As concerns this clonotype: No cognate antigen has been identified for it. Base qualities are not at hand, and no much larger clone is one base apart.

The V and J segments used are TRBV7-8 and TRBJ1-2; 9 middle bases align to TRBD1. The sample taken for sequencing was blood. The clonotype comes from a man in his late teens or twenties in good health. The DNA sequence is given as TGTGCCAGCAGCCTCCTGGTACAGGGGGCCAACCATGACTACACCTTC. It specifies CASSLLVQGANHDYTF.